Below, one T cell receptor beta chain is given with its context. V was pared by 6 bases and J by 10 bases, with 8 bases of the junction left unmatched. The CDR3 sequence is 14 residues long. Germline V gene sequence: CDR1 MNHEY, CDR2 SVGAGI. This specimen comes from a study of blood T cell repertoires in COVID-19. Study-wide background: Sources were T cells, B-cell-depleted T cells, or PBMCs; the material itself was cDNA or gDNA.

The assay was immunoSEQ multiplex PCR, and TCRdb's table has in-frame clones only and misses some. The sample comprises roughly 89,000 clones, 80% of which are singletons, and about a tenth rests with the top ten. The sequenced sample consisted of peripheral blood. This clonotype originated in a woman in her seventies with acute or convalescent COVID-19. V usage is TRBV6-5 and J usage is TRBJ1-6; 8 bases match TRBD1. The CDR3 DNA follows: TGTGCCAGCAGCGCCGCGACAGGGGTCTCACCCCTCCACTTT. Residues: CASSAATGVSPLHF.